These 5 T cell receptor beta chains share one sample of origin, sequenced in a study of blood T cell repertoires in COVID-19. The method was immunoSEQ multiplex PCR; TCRdb's version includes in-frame clones alone and lacks a portion of them. The sample has some 220,000 clones, around four fifths seen once. Sample: peripheral blood. These receptors all stem from a woman aged 55-69 years with active or convalescent COVID-19.

The chain uses TRBV7-9 and TRBJ2-1, with D perhaps TRBD2 (5 bases). The V gene lost 5 bases and the J gene lost 8 bases, with 16 bases spanning the gap. The CDR3 loop spans 14 amino acids. CDR1 is SEHNR, CDR2 FQNEAQ, per germline (reference sequence). The CDR3 protein is CASSPRARVDEQFF. Here the CDR3 DNA reads TGTGCCAGCAGCCCCCGGGCGAGGGTGGATGAGCAGTTCTTC.

The chain uses TRBV21-1 and TRBJ1-1; the table's D call, TRBD1, was not checked against the DNA. TRBV21-1 is recorded as a pseudogene. This CDR3 has 19 residues. In DNA form, the CDR3 reads TGTGCCAGCAGCAACGGGCCCACCGGGACAGGGAGCGCGTGGACTGAAGCTTTCTTT. Protein sequence: CASSNGPTGTGSAWTEAFF.

The V call is TRBV5-1, the J call TRBJ2-2; possible D gene TRBD1, 6 bases. The CDR3 extends over 15 amino acids. CDR1 is SGHRS and CDR2 is YFSETQ in the germline V gene. Between the trimmed V and J ends, which lost 2 bases and 7 bases, there was a span of 15 bases. CDR3 bases: TGCGCCAGCAGCTTACGACAGGATGGTGGCGGGGAGCTGTTTTTT. This codes for CASSLRQDGGGELFF. Filled out from reference TRBV5-1 and TRBJ2-2, the complete variable domain reads KAGVTQTPRYLIKTRGQQVTLSCSPISGHRSVSWYQQTPGQGLQFLFEYFSETQRNKGNFPGRFSGRQFSNSRSEMNVSTLELGDSALYLCASSLRQDGGGELFFGEGSRLTVL.

This chain links TRBV19 with TRBJ1-4, with a possible D match to TRBD1 (5 bases). Germline CDR1 and CDR2: LNHDA and SQIVND (reference sequence). The length of the CDR3 is 13 residues. V gave up 7 bases and J gave up 3 bases, with 9 bases separating them. The CDR3 sequence is CASTQGANEKLFF. The CDR3 region has the DNA TGTGCCAGTACCCAGGGCGCTAATGAAAAACTGTTTTTT.

V usage is TRBV4-1 and J usage is TRBJ1-6; 8 nucleotides align to TRBD1. The germline V gene encodes CDR1 MGHRA and CDR2 YSYEKL. The V segment lost 4 bases and the J segment 3 bases; nucleotides outside the gene matches: 8. This CDR3 has 17 residues. CDR3 DNA sequence: TGCGCCAGCAGCCGAGAAGCCGGACAGGGCTATAATTCACCCCTCCACTTT. Its translation is CASSREAGQGYNSPLHF.